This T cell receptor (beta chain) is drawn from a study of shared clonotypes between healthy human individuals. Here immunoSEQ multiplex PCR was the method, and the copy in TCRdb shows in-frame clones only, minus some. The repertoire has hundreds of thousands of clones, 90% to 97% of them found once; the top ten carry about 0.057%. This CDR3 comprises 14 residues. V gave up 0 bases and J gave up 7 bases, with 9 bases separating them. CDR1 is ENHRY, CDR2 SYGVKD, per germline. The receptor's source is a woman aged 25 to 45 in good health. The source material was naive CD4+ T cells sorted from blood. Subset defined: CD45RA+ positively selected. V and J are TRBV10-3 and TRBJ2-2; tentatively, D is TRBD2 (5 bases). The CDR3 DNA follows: TGTGCCATCAGTGAGTCGTCGGGGTTCGGGGAGCTGTTTTTT. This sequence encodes CAISESSGFGELFF.